A selection of T cell receptor beta chains follows, all from one sample in a study of T cells in Graves' hyperthyroidism and ophthalmopathy. TCRdb called the multiplex PCR reads again in MiXCR, with one record for every CDR3 protein. Found here are a few hundred thousand distinct CDR3 sequences, about 15% of them singletons; the top ten hold over 25%. The sequenced sample was blood. The receptor set was obtained from a woman in her twenties or thirties with Graves' hyperthyroidism. Each CDR3 is given with its conserved first and last residue. The D gene is left open where the match is weak. A clone size is listed for some rows: how often the clone was seen (once, few, many), or a class if it is expanded.

J: TRBJ2-7; D: TRBD2; size: many; V: TRBV6-8; CDR3: CASSYGGLAFHEQYF; DNA: TGTGCCAGCAGTTACGGGGGACTAGCATTCCACGAGCAGTACTTC
J: TRBJ1-1; D: NA; size: many; V: TRBV3-1; CDR3: CASSKRGGTEAFF; DNA: TGTGCCAGCAGCAAGCGCGGGGGCACTGAAGCTTTCTTT
J: TRBJ1-2; D: NA; size: many; V: TRBV7-2; CDR3: CASSYLETEPYGYTF; DNA: TGTGCCAGCAGCTACCTAGAGACGGAGCCCTATGGCTACACCTTC
J: TRBJ2-2; D: TRBD1; size: many; V: TRBV2; CDR3: CASNDVRTGRTGELFF; DNA: TGTGCCAGCAATGACGTACGGACAGGGCGTACCGGGGAGCTGTTTTTT
J: TRBJ2-7; D: NA; size: few; V: TRBV7-8; CDR3: CASSKEGGSYEQYF; DNA: TGTGCCAGCAGCAAAGAAGGGGGCTCCTACGAGCAGTACTTC
J: TRBJ1-5; D: NA; size: many; V: TRBV28; CDR3: CASTASYQPQHF; DNA: TGTGCCAGCACCGCCTCATATCAGCCCCAGCATTTT
J: TRBJ2-7; D: NA; size: few; V: TRBV5-1; CDR3: CASSLASAEQYF; DNA: TGCGCCAGCAGCTTGGCCTCCGCTGAGCAGTACTTC
J: TRBJ1-1; D: NA; size: NA; V: TRBV10-3; CDR3: CAINKREGKNTEAFF; DNA: TGTGCCATCAATAAGCGGGAGGGGAAGAACACTGAAGCTTTCTTT
J: TRBJ1-2; D: NA; size: many; V: TRBV18; CDR3: CASSPDGQTYGYTF; DNA: TGTGCCAGCTCACCTGACGGACAGACCTATGGCTACACCTTC
J: TRBJ1-2; D: NA; size: many; V: TRBV30; CDR3: CAWILQGRDGYTF; DNA: TGTGCCTGGATTCTGCAGGGGCGAGATGGCTACACCTTC
J: TRBJ2-2; D: NA; size: many; V: TRBV6-1; CDR3: CASSEVWTNTGELFF; DNA: TGTGCCAGCAGTGAAGTGTGGACGAACACCGGGGAGCTGTTTTTT
J: TRBJ1-4; D: NA; size: NA; V: TRBV28; CDR3: CASKGPNREKLFF; DNA: TGTGCCAGTAAGGGCCCAAACAGAGAAAAACTGTTTTTT
J: TRBJ1-5; D: NA; size: NA; V: TRBV24-1; CDR3: CATSDWRVGQPQHF; DNA: TGTGCCACCAGTGATTGGAGGGTTGGTCAGCCCCAGCATTTT
J: TRBJ2-7; D: TRBD2; size: few; V: TRBV29-1; CDR3: CSVLGLAVPYEQYF; DNA: TGCAGCGTCCTGGGACTAGCGGTACCCTACGAGCAGTACTTC
J: TRBJ2-7; D: TRBD1; size: few; V: TRBV5-8; CDR3: CASSRGQGYEQYF; DNA: TGTGCCAGCAGCAGGGGACAGGGCTACGAGCAGTACTTC
J: TRBJ2-7; D: NA; size: few; V: TRBV9; CDR3: CASSDPRGSDWGEQYF; DNA: TGTGCCAGCAGCGACCCCCGAGGTTCTGACTGGGGGGAGCAGTACTTC
J: TRBJ2-3; D: NA; size: many; V: TRBV3-1; CDR3: CASSFLDPGDSTDTQYF; DNA: TGTGCCAGCAGTTTCCTAGATCCGGGGGATAGCACAGATACGCAGTATTTT
J: TRBJ2-5; D: TRBD1; size: NA; V: TRBV2; CDR3: CASSEARGQGTQYF; DNA: TGTGCCAGCAGTGAGGCCAGGGGGCAAGGGACCCAGTACTTC
J: TRBJ2-7; D: NA; size: many; V: TRBV11-2; CDR3: CASSLGTGPYEQYF; DNA: TGTGCCAGCAGCTTAGGCACAGGGCCCTACGAGCAGTACTTC
J: TRBJ2-3; D: TRBD2; size: many; V: TRBV3-1; CDR3: CASSQLATSGSSRDTQYF; DNA: TGTGCCAGCAGCCAATTAGCGACGAGCGGGAGCAGTCGTGATACGCAGTATTTT
J: TRBJ2-1; D: NA; size: many; V: TRBV30; CDR3: CAWSERTEQFF; DNA: TGTGCCTGGAGTGAAAGAACGGAGCAGTTCTTC
J: TRBJ2-2; D: NA; size: NA; V: TRBV5-4; CDR3: CASSVGVAGELFF; DNA: TGTGCCAGCAGCGTAGGAGTGGCCGGGGAGCTGTTTTTT
J: TRBJ2-4; D: NA; size: NA; V: TRBV5-5; CDR3: CASSPTATLAKNIQYF; DNA: TGTGCCAGCAGCCCGACAGCTACCCTAGCCAAAAACATTCAGTACTTC
J: TRBJ2-3; D: NA; size: NA; V: TRBV11-2; CDR3: CASSFLTAGTQYF; DNA: TGTGCCAGCAGCTTTCTCACAGCGGGTACGCAGTATTTT
J: TRBJ1-2; D: NA; size: NA; V: TRBV7-8; CDR3: CASSLGTEASYGYTF; DNA: TGTGCCAGCAGCTTAGGCACGGAAGCCTCTTATGGCTACACCTTC
J: TRBJ2-5; D: TRBD1; size: few; V: TRBV20-1; CDR3: CSARGTGRFETQYF; DNA: TGCAGTGCTAGAGGGACAGGGAGGTTCGAGACCCAGTACTTC
J: TRBJ2-4; D: NA; size: few; V: TRBV28; CDR3: CASSRSGVENIQYF; DNA: TGTGCCAGCAGCCGCTCGGGGGTCGAAAACATTCAGTACTTC
J: TRBJ2-3; D: TRBD2; size: many; V: TRBV6-1; CDR3: CASRASGRGTDTQYF; DNA: TGTGCCAGCAGAGCTAGCGGGAGAGGGACAGATACGCAGTATTTT
J: TRBJ1-5; D: NA; size: many; V: TRBV7-2; CDR3: CASSLASDQPQHF; DNA: TGTGCCAGCAGCTTAGCCTCGGATCAGCCCCAGCATTTT
J: TRBJ1-2; D: TRBD1; size: many; V: TRBV18; CDR3: CASSLDRGSSGYTF; DNA: TGTGCCAGCTCCCTCGACAGGGGTTCGTCGGGCTACACCTTC
J: TRBJ2-5; D: TRBD2; size: many; V: TRBV20-1; CDR3: CSASGTSGRARAYF; DNA: TGCAGTGCTAGTGGGACTAGCGGGAGGGCCAGGGCGTACTTC
J: TRBJ2-1; D: NA; size: NA; V: TRBV7-2; CDR3: CASSSPGGPKRDEQFF; DNA: TGTGCCAGCAGCTCCCCCGGAGGGCCTAAACGGGATGAGCAGTTCTTC
J: TRBJ2-1; D: NA; size: few; V: TRBV12-3/TRBV12-4; CDR3: CASLWGASVYNEQFF; DNA: TGTGCCAGCCTATGGGGGGCTAGCGTCTACAATGAGCAGTTCTTC
J: TRBJ2-7; D: NA; size: few; V: TRBV20-1; CDR3: CSAIHRTYEQYF; DNA: TGCAGTGCTATCCACAGGACCTACGAGCAGTACTTC
J: TRBJ2-1; D: TRBD2; size: many; V: TRBV18; CDR3: CASSPPLSGRDNEQFF; DNA: TGTGCCAGCTCACCTCCCCTTAGCGGGAGGGACAATGAGCAGTTCTTC
J: TRBJ2-4; D: NA; size: many; V: TRBV28; CDR3: CASSPPPTGLQYF; DNA: TGTGCCAGCAGTCCTCCTCCGACAGGTCTTCAGTACTTC
J: TRBJ2-1; D: NA; size: few; V: TRBV2; CDR3: CASSEARGGSEQFF; DNA: TGTGCCAGCAGTGAAGCGCGGGGCGGATCCGAGCAGTTCTTC
J: TRBJ2-1; D: NA; size: many; V: TRBV27; CDR3: CASSSTGLRYNEQFF; DNA: TGTGCCAGCAGTTCCACCGGGCTGAGGTACAATGAGCAGTTCTTC
J: TRBJ2-3; D: NA; size: many; V: TRBV29-1; CDR3: CSVDAGLDTQYF; DNA: TGCAGCGTTGACGCCGGATTAGATACGCAGTATTTT
J: TRBJ2-5; D: TRBD1; size: many; V: TRBV3-1; CDR3: CASSPAPGQQETQYF; DNA: TGTGCCAGCAGCCCTGCTCCGGGACAGCAAGAGACCCAGTACTTC
J: TRBJ2-1; D: TRBD2; size: NA; V: TRBV20-1; CDR3: CSAREVNLIAGGQFF; DNA: TGCAGTGCTAGAGAGGTCAACCTTATTGCGGGGGGGCAGTTCTTC